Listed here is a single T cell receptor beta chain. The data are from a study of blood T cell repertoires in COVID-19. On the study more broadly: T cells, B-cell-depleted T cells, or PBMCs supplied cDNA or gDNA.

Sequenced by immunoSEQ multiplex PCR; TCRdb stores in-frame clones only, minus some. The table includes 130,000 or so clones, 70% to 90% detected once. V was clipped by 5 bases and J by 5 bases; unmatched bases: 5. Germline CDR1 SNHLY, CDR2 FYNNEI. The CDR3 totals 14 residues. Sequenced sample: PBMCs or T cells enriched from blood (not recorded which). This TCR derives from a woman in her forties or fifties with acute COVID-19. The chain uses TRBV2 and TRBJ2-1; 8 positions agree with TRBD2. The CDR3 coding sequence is TGTGCCAGCAGTAAGACTAGCGTAAACAATGAGCAGTTCTTC. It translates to CASSKTSVNNEQFF.